These T cell receptor beta chains were read from a single sample in a study of T-cell reconstitution after alpha-beta-depleted transplantation in children. Via MiXCR, TCRdb re-called the PCR reads, giving one row per CDR3 protein. Altogether some 240,000 distinct CDR3 sequences are present, over 9.5% being singletons, with the ten largest covering about 4.8%. The sample consisted of PBMCs from the stem cell graft donor, taken from the stem cell graft. These receptors originate from a human donor who donated a stem cell graft to a child with SCID. The CDR3 runs from the conserved cysteine through the conserved F or W. The order of the fields is D gene, J gene, clone size, V gene, CDR3 protein, CDR3 DNA. D genes are given only for firm matches. Part of the rows lack a size; the others show once, few, many or a class for expanded clones.

d_call: TRBD1
j_call: TRBJ1-1
clone_size: many
v_call: TRBV7-8
cdr3_aa: CATRTGGMNTEAFF
cdr3_nt: TGTGCCACCCGGACAGGGGGGATGAACACTGAAGCTTTCTTT

d_call: .
j_call: TRBJ2-2
clone_size: many
v_call: TRBV5-1
cdr3_aa: CASSRDPRNTGELFF
cdr3_nt: TGCGCCAGCAGCCGGGACCCCCGGAACACCGGGGAGCTGTTTTTT

d_call: TRBD2
j_call: TRBJ2-5
clone_size: many
v_call: TRBV12-3/TRBV12-4
cdr3_aa: CASSFGGGRQETQYF
cdr3_nt: TGTGCCAGCAGTTTCGGCGGGGGGCGTCAAGAGACCCAGTACTTC

d_call: TRBD2
j_call: TRBJ2-7
clone_size: few
v_call: TRBV20-1
cdr3_aa: CSGSGGAYEQYF
cdr3_nt: TGCAGTGGCAGTGGGGGGGCCTACGAGCAGTACTTC

d_call: .
j_call: TRBJ2-3
clone_size: .
v_call: TRBV24-1
cdr3_aa: CATSTGTRTFTDTQYF
cdr3_nt: TGTGCCACCAGCACCGGGACCAGAACCTTCACAGATACGCAGTATTTT

d_call: .
j_call: TRBJ2-7
clone_size: many
v_call: TRBV7-2
cdr3_aa: CASSLSVRDGEQYF
cdr3_nt: TGTGCCAGCAGCTTATCAGTCAGGGATGGGGAGCAGTACTTC

d_call: .
j_call: TRBJ2-1
clone_size: many
v_call: TRBV5-1
cdr3_aa: CASSLTPGNNEQFF
cdr3_nt: TGCGCCAGCAGCTTGACCCCAGGGAACAATGAGCAGTTCTTC

d_call: .
j_call: TRBJ2-7
clone_size: many
v_call: TRBV25-1
cdr3_aa: CASSELGQAAYEQYF
cdr3_nt: TGTGCCAGCAGTGAATTGGGGCAGGCTGCCTACGAGCAGTACTTC

d_call: .
j_call: TRBJ2-7
clone_size: .
v_call: TRBV7-6
cdr3_aa: CASSSRVKTNYLPSSYEQYF
cdr3_nt: TGTGCCAGCAGCTCCCGGGTCAAGACAAATTATCTTCCGAGCTCCTACGAGCAGTACTTC

d_call: .
j_call: TRBJ2-7
clone_size: many
v_call: TRBV7-9
cdr3_aa: CASSLDDMLISPEQYF
cdr3_nt: TGTGCCAGCAGCTTAGACGACATGCTCATCTCACCGGAGCAGTACTTC

d_call: TRBD1
j_call: TRBJ2-2
clone_size: many
v_call: TRBV5-1
cdr3_aa: CASSAIVQGAGELFF
cdr3_nt: TGCGCCAGCAGCGCGATAGTCCAGGGGGCCGGGGAGCTGTTTTTT

d_call: .
j_call: TRBJ2-7
clone_size: many
v_call: TRBV7-2
cdr3_aa: CASSLYPDGLSYEQYF
cdr3_nt: TGTGCCAGCAGCTTATACCCGGACGGCCTCTCCTACGAGCAGTACTTC

d_call: .
j_call: TRBJ2-3
clone_size: .
v_call: TRBV5-1
cdr3_aa: CASRLGPGTDTQYF
cdr3_nt: TGCGCCAGCCGCTTGGGGCCGGGGACAGATACGCAGTATTTT

d_call: .
j_call: TRBJ2-5
clone_size: .
v_call: TRBV7-6
cdr3_aa: CASSLAASSGMVETQYF
cdr3_nt: TGTGCCAGCAGCTTAGCAGCCTCGTCAGGGATGGTGGAGACCCAGTACTTC

d_call: TRBD1
j_call: TRBJ1-2
clone_size: many
v_call: TRBV5-1
cdr3_aa: CASSFQSPGQGYGYTF
cdr3_nt: TGCGCCAGCAGCTTCCAAAGCCCGGGACAGGGCTATGGCTACACCTTC

d_call: TRBD1
j_call: TRBJ1-5
clone_size: many
v_call: TRBV7-9
cdr3_aa: CASSSSDRGLQPQHF
cdr3_nt: TGTGCCAGCAGCTCCTCTGACAGGGGGCTTCAGCCCCAGCATTTT

d_call: TRBD1
j_call: TRBJ2-1
clone_size: many
v_call: TRBV5-1
cdr3_aa: CASADRAGVDEQFF
cdr3_nt: TGCGCCAGCGCGGACAGGGCAGGGGTCGATGAGCAGTTCTTC

d_call: TRBD2
j_call: TRBJ2-3
clone_size: many
v_call: TRBV5-1
cdr3_aa: CASSLEAGSTDTQYF
cdr3_nt: TGCGCCAGCAGCTTGGAAGCGGGGAGCACAGATACGCAGTATTTT

d_call: TRBD1
j_call: TRBJ1-2
clone_size: many
v_call: TRBV10-1
cdr3_aa: CASSESKPRDRYDGYTF
cdr3_nt: TGCGCCAGCAGTGAGTCGAAGCCCCGGGACAGATATGATGGCTACACCTTC

d_call: .
j_call: TRBJ1-2
clone_size: many
v_call: TRBV12-3/TRBV12-4
cdr3_aa: CASSPTGSTGYTF
cdr3_nt: TGTGCCAGCAGCCCCACAGGGTCCACGGGCTACACCTTC